This T cell receptor beta chain was captured by sequencing in a study of technical replicates of blood from a handful of donors. Clones were read by immunoSEQ multiplex PCR, and TCRdb kept only the in-frame ones, dropping some. The sample holds fewer than 90,000 clones; roughly 97% are singletons and the top ten take over 0.2%. Sample: T cells isolated from PBMCs. The TCR originated in a human donor in good health.

CDR3 DNA: TGTGCCAGCAGGAGACAGGGGAACACCGGGGAGCTGTTTTTT. Translating it yields CASRRQGNTGELFF. The chain joins TRBV7-6 to TRBJ2-2; TRBD1 aligns across 7 bases. V dropped 6 bases and J dropped 1; count of bases not matched to a gene: 2. This CDR3 region has 14 residues. Germline V gene sequence: CDR1 SGHVS, CDR2 FNYEAQ.